The clone carrying this T cell receptor beta chain was found once. Its antigen is still unknown. The data belong to a study of CD8 T cells in Susac syndrome. Study-wide background: Within the sequenced group of Susac syndrome patients, five or six showed active disease and roughly 8 were in remission. Study-level findings and limits: Total CD8+ and CD8+ TEMRA repertoires contained 15 to 20 and five Susac-specific public clones, respectively.

The authors reverse transcribed 0.5 to 1 ug RNA with random hexamers. Amplification of TCR beta CDR3 used immunoSEQ multiplex PCR across 54 Vbeta and 13 Jbeta. Each CDR3 protein gets one entry after TCRdb re-called the immunoSEQ multiplex PCR reads with MiXCR. This sample yields around 170,000 distinct CDR3 sequences, of which 95% are seen a single time; approximately 0.15% belongs to the top ten. Germline V lookup: CDR1 SGDLS, CDR2 YYNGEE. With 0 bases removed from V and 4 bases from J, the gap between germline ends came to 7 bases. The CDR3 runs to 13 residues. This receptor was obtained from a human donor with Susac syndrome. Specimen: CD8+ T cells from PBMCs. V is TRBV9 and J is TRBJ1-1; D is ambiguous. The CDR3 is CASSVVVSTEAFF. The CDR3 nucleotides read TGTGCCAGCAGCGTAGTCGTCAGCACTGAAGCTTTCTTT.